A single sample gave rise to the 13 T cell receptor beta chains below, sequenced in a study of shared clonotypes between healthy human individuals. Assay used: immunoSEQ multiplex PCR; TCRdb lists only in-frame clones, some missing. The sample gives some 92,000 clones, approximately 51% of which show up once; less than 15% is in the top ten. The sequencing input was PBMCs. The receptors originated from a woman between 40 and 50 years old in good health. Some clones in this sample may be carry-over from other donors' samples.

DNA of the CDR3: TGCAGCGTTGTGAGGAGGGGCTGGACTGAAGCTTTCTTT. It encodes CSVVRRGWTEAFF. This chain links TRBV29-1 with TRBJ1-1, with D possibly being TRBD1 (5 bases). Between the trimmed V and J ends, which lost 4 bases and 5 bases, there was a span of 14 bases. CDR3 size: 13 residues. Looked up from germline, CDR1 is SQVTM and CDR2 is ANQGSEA.

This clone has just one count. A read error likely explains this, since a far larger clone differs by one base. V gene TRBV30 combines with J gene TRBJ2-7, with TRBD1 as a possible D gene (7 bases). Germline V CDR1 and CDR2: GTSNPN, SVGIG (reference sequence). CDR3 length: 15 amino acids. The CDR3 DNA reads TGTGCCTGGAGTGTAGGGCAGGGGGGACCCTACGGGCAGTACTTC. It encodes CAWSVGQGGPYGQYF.

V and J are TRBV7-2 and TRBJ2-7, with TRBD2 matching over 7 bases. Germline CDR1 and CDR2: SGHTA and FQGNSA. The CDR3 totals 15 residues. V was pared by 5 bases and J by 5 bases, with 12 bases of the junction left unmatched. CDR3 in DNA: TGTGCCAGCAGCCGTTTTTTAGGCGGGAGAGACGAGCAGTACTTC. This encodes CASSRFLGGRDEQYF.

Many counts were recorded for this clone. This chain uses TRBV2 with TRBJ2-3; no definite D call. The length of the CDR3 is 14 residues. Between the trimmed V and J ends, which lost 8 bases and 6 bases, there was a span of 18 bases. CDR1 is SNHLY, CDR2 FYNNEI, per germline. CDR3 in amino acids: CASGVGTSADTQYF. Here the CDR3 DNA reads TGTGCCAGCGGGGTGGGCACCTCAGCCGATACGCAGTATTTT.

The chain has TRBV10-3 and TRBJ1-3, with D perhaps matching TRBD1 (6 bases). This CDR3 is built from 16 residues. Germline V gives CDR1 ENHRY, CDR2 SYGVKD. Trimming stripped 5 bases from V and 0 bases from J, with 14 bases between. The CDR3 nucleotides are TGTGCCATCAGTCCCGCAACAGGGACCTCTGGAAACACCATATATTTT. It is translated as CAISPATGTSGNTIYF.

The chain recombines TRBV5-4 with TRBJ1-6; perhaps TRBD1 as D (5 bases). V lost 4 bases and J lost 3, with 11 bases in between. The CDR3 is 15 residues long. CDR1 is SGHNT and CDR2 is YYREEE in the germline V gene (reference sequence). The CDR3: CASSRDPNYNSPLHF. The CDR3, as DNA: TGTGCCAGCAGCCGGGACCCTAACTATAATTCACCCCTCCACTTT.

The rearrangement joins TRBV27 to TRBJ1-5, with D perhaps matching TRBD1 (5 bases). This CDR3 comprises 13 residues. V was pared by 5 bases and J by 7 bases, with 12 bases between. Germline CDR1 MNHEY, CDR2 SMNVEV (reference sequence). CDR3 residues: CASSQGFGQPQHF. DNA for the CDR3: TGTGCCAGCAGTCAGGGTTTCGGCCAGCCCCAGCATTTT.

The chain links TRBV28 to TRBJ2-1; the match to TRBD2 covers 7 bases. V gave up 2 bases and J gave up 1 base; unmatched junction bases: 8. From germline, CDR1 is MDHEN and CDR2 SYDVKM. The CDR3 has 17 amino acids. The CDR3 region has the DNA TGTGCCAGCAGTTTACGACTAGCAGGAGGATCCTACAATGAGCAGTTCTTC. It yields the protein CASSLRLAGGSYNEQFF.

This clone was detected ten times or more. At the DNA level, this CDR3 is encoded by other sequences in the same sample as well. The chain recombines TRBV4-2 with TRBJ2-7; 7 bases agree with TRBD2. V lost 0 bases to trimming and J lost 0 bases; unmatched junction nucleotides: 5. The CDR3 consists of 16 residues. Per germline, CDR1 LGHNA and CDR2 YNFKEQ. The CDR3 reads CASSQELAVNSYEQYF. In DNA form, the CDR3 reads TGTGCCAGCAGCCAAGAGCTAGCGGTTAACTCCTACGAGCAGTACTTC.

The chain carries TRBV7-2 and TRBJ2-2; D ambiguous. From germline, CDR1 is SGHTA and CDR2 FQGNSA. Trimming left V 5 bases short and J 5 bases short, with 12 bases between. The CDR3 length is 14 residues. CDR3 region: CASSVDAPTGELFF. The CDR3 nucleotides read TGTGCCAGCAGCGTCGACGCCCCGACCGGGGAGCTGTTTTTT.

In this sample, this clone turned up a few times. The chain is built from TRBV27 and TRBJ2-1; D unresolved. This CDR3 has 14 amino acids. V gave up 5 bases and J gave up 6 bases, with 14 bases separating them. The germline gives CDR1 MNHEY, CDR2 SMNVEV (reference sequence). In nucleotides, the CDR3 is TGTGCCAGCAGTCTGATGGCTGGGTCCAATGAGCAGTTCTTC. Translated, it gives CASSLMAGSNEQFF.

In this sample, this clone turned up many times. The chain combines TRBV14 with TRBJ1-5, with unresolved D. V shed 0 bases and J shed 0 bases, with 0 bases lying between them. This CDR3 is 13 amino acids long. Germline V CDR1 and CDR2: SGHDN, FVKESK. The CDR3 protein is CASSQDSNQPQHF. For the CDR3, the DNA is TGTGCCAGCAGCCAAGATAGCAATCAGCCCCAGCATTTT.

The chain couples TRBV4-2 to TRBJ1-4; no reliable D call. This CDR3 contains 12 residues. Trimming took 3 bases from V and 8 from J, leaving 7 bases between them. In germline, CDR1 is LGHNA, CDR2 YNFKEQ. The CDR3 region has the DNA TGTGCCAGCAGCCAGGATGGCGAAAAACTGTTTTTT. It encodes CASSQDGEKLFF.